The source of this T cell receptor (beta chain) is a study of T cell clones after liver transplantation. Profiled with immunoSEQ multiplex PCR; TCRdb holds only in-frame clones, not every one. The sample has some 80,000 clones, approximately 80% seen once; the top ten hold around 2.2%. The CDR3 spans 14 residues. Germline V CDR1 and CDR2: MNHEY, SVGAGI. The ends were cut back, 0 bases at V and 6 bases at J, with 10 bases in the middle. Sorting of unstimulated PBMCs yielded separate CD3+CD4+ and CD3+CD8+ fractions. V usage is TRBV6-5 and J usage is TRBJ2-3; the D is unclear. This sample comprised CD4+ T cells from blood, obtained less than 50 months after liver transplant. This TCR was sampled from a human patient who received a liver transplant. The T cells may come from the graft donor. CDR3 bases: TGTGCCAGCAGTTACTCGCGAGCTTCTGATACGCAGTATTTT. Translating gives CASSYSRASDTQYF.